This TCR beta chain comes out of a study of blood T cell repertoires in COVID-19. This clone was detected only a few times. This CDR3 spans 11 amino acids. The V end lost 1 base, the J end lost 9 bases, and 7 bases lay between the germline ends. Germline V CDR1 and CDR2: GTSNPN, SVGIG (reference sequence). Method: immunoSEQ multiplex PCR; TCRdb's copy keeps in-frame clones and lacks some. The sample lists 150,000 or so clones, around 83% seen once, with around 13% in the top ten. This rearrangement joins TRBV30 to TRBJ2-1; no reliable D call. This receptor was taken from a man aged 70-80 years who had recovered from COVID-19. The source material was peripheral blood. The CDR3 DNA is TGTGCCTGGAGTGAAGCGAGTGAGCAGTTCTTC. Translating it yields CAWSEASEQFF.